This T cell receptor (beta chain) was obtained from a study of T cell repertoires in cytomegalovirus infection. In the study overall: Well-studied HLA-B-restricted CMV epitopes were used in the study alongside recently identified HLA-C-restricted ones. Public TCR beta signature analysis indicated the presence of both CMV infection and matching HLA type.

Study-level results: Dominating the ex vivo response were TCR beta clonotypes that were CMV-specific and HLA-C-restricted. The study identified carriers of CMV plus the relevant HLA from cumulative public TCR beta family frequency.

Each CDR3 protein is one row after TCRdb ran MiXCR on the reads. The sample records about 890,000 distinct CDR3 sequences, approximately 30% being singletons. CDR1 is MNHNY, CDR2 SVGAGI, per germline (reference sequence). Trimming shortened V by 2 bases and J by 8 bases, and 14 bases separated the two germline ends. The CDR3 length is 14 residues. In this sample, this clonotype turned up many times. The target antigen is unknown. This TCR was sampled from a human donor in good health (CMV status not recorded). Some clones in this sample may be carry-over from other donors' samples. The chain combines TRBV6-6 with TRBJ2-3, with D perhaps matching TRBD1 (5 bases). Sequenced material: cultured CD8+ T cells from PBMCs, taken from culture after CMV antigen stimulation. This chain's CDR3 is CASSYELQAITQYF. The CDR3 nucleotides read TGTGCCAGCAGTTACGAGCTACAGGCTATTACGCAGTATTTT.